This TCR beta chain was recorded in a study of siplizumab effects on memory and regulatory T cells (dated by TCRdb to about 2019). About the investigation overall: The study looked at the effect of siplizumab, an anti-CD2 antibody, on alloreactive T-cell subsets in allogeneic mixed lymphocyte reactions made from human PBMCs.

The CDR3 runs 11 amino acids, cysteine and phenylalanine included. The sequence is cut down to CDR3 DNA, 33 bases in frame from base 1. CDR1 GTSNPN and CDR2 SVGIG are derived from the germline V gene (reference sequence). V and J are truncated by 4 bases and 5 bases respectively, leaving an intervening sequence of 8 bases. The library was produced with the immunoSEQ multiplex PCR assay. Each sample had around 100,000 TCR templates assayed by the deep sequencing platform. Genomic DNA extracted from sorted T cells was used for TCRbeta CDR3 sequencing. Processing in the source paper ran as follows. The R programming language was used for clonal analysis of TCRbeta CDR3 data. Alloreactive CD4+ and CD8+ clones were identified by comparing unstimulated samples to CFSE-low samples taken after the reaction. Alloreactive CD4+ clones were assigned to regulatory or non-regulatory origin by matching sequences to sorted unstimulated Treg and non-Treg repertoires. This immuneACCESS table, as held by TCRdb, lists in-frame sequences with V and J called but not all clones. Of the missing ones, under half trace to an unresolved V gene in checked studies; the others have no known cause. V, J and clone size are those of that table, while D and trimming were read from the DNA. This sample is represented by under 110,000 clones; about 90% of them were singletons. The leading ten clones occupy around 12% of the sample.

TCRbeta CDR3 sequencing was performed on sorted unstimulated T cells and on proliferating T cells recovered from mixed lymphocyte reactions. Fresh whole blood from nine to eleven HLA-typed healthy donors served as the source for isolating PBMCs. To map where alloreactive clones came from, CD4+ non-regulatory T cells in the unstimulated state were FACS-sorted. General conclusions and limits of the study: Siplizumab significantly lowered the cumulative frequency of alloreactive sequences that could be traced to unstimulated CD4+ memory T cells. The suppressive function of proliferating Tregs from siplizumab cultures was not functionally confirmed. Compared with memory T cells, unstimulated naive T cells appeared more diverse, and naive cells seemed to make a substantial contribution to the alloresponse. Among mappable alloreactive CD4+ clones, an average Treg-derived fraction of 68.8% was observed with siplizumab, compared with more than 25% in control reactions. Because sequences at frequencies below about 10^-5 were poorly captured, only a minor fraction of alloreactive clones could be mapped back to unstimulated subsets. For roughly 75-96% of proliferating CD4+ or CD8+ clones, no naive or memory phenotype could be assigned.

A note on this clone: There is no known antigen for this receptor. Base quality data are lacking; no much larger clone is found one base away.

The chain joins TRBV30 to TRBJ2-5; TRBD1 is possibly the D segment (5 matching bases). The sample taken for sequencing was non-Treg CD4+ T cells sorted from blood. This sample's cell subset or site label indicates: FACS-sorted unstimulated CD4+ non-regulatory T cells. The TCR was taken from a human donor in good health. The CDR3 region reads CAWKTVETQYF. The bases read TGTGCCTGGAAGACAGTGGAGACCCAGTACTTC.